The 19 T cell receptor beta chains in this list originate from one sample, sequenced in a study of shared clonotypes between healthy human individuals. Sequencing used immunoSEQ multiplex PCR; TCRdb keeps in-frame clones, though not all of them. This sample carries roughly 2,000,000 clones, about 95% of them seen once, and the ten largest clones take more than 0.95%. It was CD45RO-negative cells, positively selected for CCR7, that made up naive CD8 cells, with terminally differentiated effector memory CD45RA+ cells excluded. Sequenced material: naive CD8+ T cells sorted from blood. These receptors all stem from a man between 18 and 35 years old in good health.

This clone appeared a few times. Other nucleotide sequences from this sample produce the same CDR3. This chain uses TRBV6-5 with TRBJ1-1, with a possible D match to TRBD1 (5 bases). This CDR3 spans 13 amino acids. CDR1 and CDR2 (germline): MNHEY, SVGAGI. V was cut by 6 bases and J by 5 bases, with 13 bases left in between. The chain's CDR3 is CASRRGGDTEAFF. DNA of the CDR3: TGTGCCAGCAGGAGGGGAGGGGATACTGAAGCTTTCTTT.

The J gene is TRBJ1-5, the V gene TRBV19; 11 bases line up with TRBD1. The CDR3 runs 16 residues. V trimming: 1 base; J trimming: 7 bases; junction bases outside the gene matches: 6. Looked up from germline, CDR1 is LNHDA and CDR2 is SQIVND (reference sequence). The CDR3 loop reads CASSIGTGGAGQPQHF. CDR3 sequence (DNA): TGTGCCAGTAGTATAGGGACAGGGGGCGCGGGGCAGCCCCAGCATTTT. The complete variable domain, with remaining parts taken from reference TRBV19 and TRBJ1-5, reads DGGITQSPKYLFRKEGQNVTLSCEQNLNHDAMYWYRQDPGQGLRLIYYSQIVNDFQKGDIAEGYSVSREKKESFPLTVTSAQKNPTAFYLCASSIGTGGAGQPQHFGDGTRLSIL.

The J gene is TRBJ2-3, the V gene TRBV9; tentatively, D is TRBD2 (7 bases). Trimming removed 7 bases from V and 2 bases from J, with 23 bases in between. From germline, CDR1 is SGDLS and CDR2 YYNGEE. CDR3 length: 17 residues. Written as DNA, the CDR3 is TGTGCCAGCGGGACTCCGGGGGGCCACGAGGACACAGATACGCAGTATTTT. The encoded protein is CASGTPGGHEDTDTQYF. The full variable domain, with the rest looked up from reference TRBV9 and TRBJ2-3, is DSGVTQTPKHLITATGQRVTLRCSPRSGDLSVYWYQQSLDQGLQFLIQYYNGEERAKGNILERFSAQQFPDLHSELNLSSLELGDSALYFCASGTPGGHEDTDTQYFGPGTRLTVL.

The chain has TRBV27 and TRBJ2-7; maybe TRBD2 (6 bases). The germline gives CDR1 MNHEY, CDR2 SMNVEV (reference sequence). V gave up 5 bases and J gave up 6 bases, with 20 bases separating them. There are 15 residues in the CDR3. The CDR3 region is CASSPSPGGMAEQYF. The CDR3 nucleotides read TGTGCCAGCAGTCCGAGCCCCGGGGGTATGGCCGAGCAGTACTTC.

The chain combines TRBV5-6 with TRBJ2-1; tentative D call: TRBD1 (6 bases). The CDR3 extends over 15 amino acids. Looked up from germline, CDR1 is SGHDT and CDR2 is YYEEEE. V lost 1 base and J lost 11, with 19 bases in between. The CDR3 reads CASSLYWDTAQKQFF. CDR3 sequence (DNA): TGTGCCAGCAGCTTGTATTGGGACACCGCCCAAAAGCAGTTCTTC.

This clone was recorded only once. This chain links TRBV9 with TRBJ2-7; D unresolved. CDR3 size: 15 residues. With 0 bases removed from V and 6 bases from J, the gap between germline ends came to 16 bases. CDR1 is SGDLS and CDR2 is YYNGEE in the germline V gene. DNA of the CDR3: TGTGCCAGCAGCGTAGCGAGTGGTACGCCTGGCGAGCAGTACTTC. Translated: CASSVASGTPGEQYF.

This chain connects TRBV2 to TRBJ2-7; TRBD1 agrees at 7 bases. Germline CDR1 SNHLY, CDR2 FYNNEI. The CDR3 sequence is 11 residues long. The trim removed 6 bases at V and 5 bases at J, leaving 1 base unmatched. CDR3 coding DNA: TGTGCCAGCAGACAGGGGAACGAGCAGTACTTC. It is translated as CASRQGNEQYF. Drawing the rest from reference TRBV2 and TRBJ2-7, the complete variable domain is EPEVTQTPSHQVTQMGQEVILRCVPISNHLYFYWYRQILGQKVEFLVSFYNNEISEKSEIFDDQFSVERPDGSNFTLKIRSTKLEDSAMYFCASRQGNEQYFGPGTRLTVT.

The CDR3 protein is CASSFGTGDTGELFF. The DNA for the CDR3 is TGTGCCAGCAGCTTCGGGACAGGGGACACCGGGGAGCTGTTTTTT. V and J are TRBV7-8 and TRBJ2-2, with 10 bases aligning to TRBD1. Per germline, CDR1 SGHVS and CDR2 FQNEAQ. This CDR3 has 15 residues. Losses at the gene ends were 3 bases for V and 3 bases for J; bases not matched to a gene: 1.

Of note for this clone: One junction end does not reproduce the germline sequence, and a read error may be involved. The V gene is TRBV10-3, the J gene TRBJ1-4; no clear D gene. This CDR3 spans 8 amino acids. Germline CDR1 is ENHRY and CDR2 is SYGVKD. Written as DNA, the CDR3 is TGTGCCATACCCTCGGCCGACTTT. It yields the protein CAIPSADF.

As regards this clone: At the DNA level, this CDR3 is encoded by other sequences in the same sample as well. This chain connects TRBV7-9 to TRBJ2-7; 7 bases align to TRBD1. The V and J ends lost 4 bases and 2 bases, in that order; junction bases with no gene match: 2. The CDR3 sequence is 13 residues long. The germline V gene encodes CDR1 SEHNR and CDR2 FQNEAQ (reference sequence). The CDR3 is CASSSGQTYEQYF. The DNA for the CDR3 is TGTGCCAGCAGCTCGGGACAGACCTACGAGCAGTACTTC.

This clone has more than one count but fewer than ten. The genes are TRBV7-6 and TRBJ1-1; D call uncertain. Trimming stripped 0 bases from V and 1 base from J, with 3 bases between. Germline V gene sequence: CDR1 SGHVS, CDR2 FNYEAQ. This CDR3 is 13 amino acids long. This CDR3 reads CASSLARNTEAFF. CDR3 DNA sequence: TGTGCCAGCAGCTTAGCTAGGAACACTGAAGCTTTCTTT.

The rearrangement joins TRBV30 to TRBJ2-1; D is perhaps TRBD2 (5 bases). V was shortened by 0 bases and J by 8 bases, with 8 bases between the two germline ends. Germline V gene lookup returns CDR1 GTSNPN and CDR2 SVGIG (reference sequence). The CDR3 length is 12 residues. The CDR3 nucleotides read TGTGCCTGGAGTGTATGGGGAGATGAGCAGTTCTTC. This gives the protein CAWSVWGDEQFF.

The DNA of the CDR3 is TGCGCCAGCAGCCAAGGAGACAGGACCTGGGACTACGAGCAGTACTTC. Encoded protein: CASSQGDRTWDYEQYF. The V and J genes are TRBV4-1 and TRBJ2-7; D is possibly TRBD1 (6 bases). Germline V gene data show CDR1 as MGHRA and CDR2 as YSYEKL. The CDR3 runs to 16 residues. V was trimmed by 1 base and J by 3 bases, leaving 16 bases between them.

This chain connects TRBV7-9 to TRBJ1-2, with TRBD1 matching 8 bases. Germline V gene lookup returns CDR1 SEHNR and CDR2 FQNEAQ (reference sequence). J gave up 6 bases and V 7 bases, and 10 bases lay outside the gene matches. There are 14 residues in the CDR3. Written as DNA, the CDR3 is TGTGCCAGCACGACAGGGGACCGGGTGGATGGCTACACCTTC. Encoded protein: CASTTGDRVDGYTF.

In DNA, the CDR3 is TGTGCCAGCAGCGCACAGGGGGGGTGGTACCAAGAGACCCAGTACTTC. Translated, it gives CASSAQGGWYQETQYF. The chain uses TRBV9 and TRBJ2-5, with a tentative D call TRBD1 (8 bases). This CDR3 has 16 residues. Trimming stripped 3 bases from V and 0 bases from J, with 15 bases between. CDR1 is SGDLS, CDR2 YYNGEE, per germline.

The J gene is TRBJ2-3, the V gene TRBV7-9; 7 bases agree with TRBD2. The CDR3 consists of 15 residues. Per the germline V gene, CDR1 is SEHNR and CDR2 is FQNEAQ (reference sequence). J gave up 3 bases and V 1 base, and 4 bases lay outside the gene matches. In DNA, the CDR3 is TGTGCCAGCAGCTTAGGGGGGGACTATACAGATACGCAGTATTTT. It translates to CASSLGGDYTDTQYF.

The V and J genes are TRBV27 and TRBJ2-6, with D hard to call. Trimming removed 6 bases at V and 2 bases at J, with 8 bases between. This CDR3 comprises 14 residues. Germline V gene lookup returns CDR1 MNHEY and CDR2 SMNVEV (reference sequence). The CDR3: CASRTATGANVLTF. The CDR3 DNA follows: TGTGCCAGCAGAACTGCTACTGGGGCCAACGTCCTGACTTTC.

The rearrangement joins TRBV11-2 to TRBJ1-1; D is unresolved. The V gene lost 2 bases and the J gene lost 3 bases, with 13 bases spanning the gap. The CDR3 runs to 15 residues. The germline V gene encodes CDR1 SGHAT and CDR2 FQNNGV. Written as DNA, the CDR3 is TGTGCCAGCAGCTTAAGTGTGTCGGGGTACACTGAAGCTTTCTTT. Its protein product is CASSLSVSGYTEAFF.

This chain uses TRBV7-6 with TRBJ2-1; TRBD2 matches 8 bases. J lost 0 bases, V lost 2 bases, and 6 bases had no gene match. The CDR3 runs 17 residues. Germline V gene sequence: CDR1 SGHVS, CDR2 FNYEAQ. Here the CDR3 DNA reads TGTGCCAGCAGCTTATACCAGGGGACTAGCTCCTACAATGAGCAGTTCTTC. Its protein product is CASSLYQGTSSYNEQFF.